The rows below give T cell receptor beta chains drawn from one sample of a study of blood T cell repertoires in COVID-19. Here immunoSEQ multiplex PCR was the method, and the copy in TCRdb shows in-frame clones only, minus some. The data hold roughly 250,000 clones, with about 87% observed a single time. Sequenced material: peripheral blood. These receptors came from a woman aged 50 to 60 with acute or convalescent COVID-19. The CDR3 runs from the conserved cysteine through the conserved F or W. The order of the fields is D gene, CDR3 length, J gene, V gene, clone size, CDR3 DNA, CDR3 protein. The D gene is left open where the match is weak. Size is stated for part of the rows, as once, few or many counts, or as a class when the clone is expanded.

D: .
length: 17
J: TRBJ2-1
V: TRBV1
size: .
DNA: TGCACCAGCAGCCAAGATAGGGGTAGCGGGAGCGTCAATGAGCAGTTCTTC
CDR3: CTSSQDRGSGSVNEQFF

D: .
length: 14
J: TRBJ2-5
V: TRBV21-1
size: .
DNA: TGTGCCACCAAAAACGAAGGACTACAAGAGACCCAGTACTTC
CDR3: CATKNEGLQETQYF

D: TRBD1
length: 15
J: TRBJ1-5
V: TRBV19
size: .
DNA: TGTGCCAGTAGTATAGATCCCGGACAGGGTCAGCCCCAGCATTTT
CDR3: CASSIDPGQGQPQHF

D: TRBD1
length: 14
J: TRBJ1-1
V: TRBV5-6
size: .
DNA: TGTGCCAGCAGCTTGCAGGGGGGGAACACTGAAGCTTTCTTT
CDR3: CASSLQGGNTEAFF

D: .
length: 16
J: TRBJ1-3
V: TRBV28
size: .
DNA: TGTGCCAGCAGTTTAATCGCAGGGGTACTTGGAAACACCATATATTTT
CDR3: CASSLIAGVLGNTIYF

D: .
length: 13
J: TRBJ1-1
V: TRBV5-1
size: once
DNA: TGCGCCAGCAGCTTGGATTACGGCACTGAAGCTTTCTTT
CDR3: CASSLDYGTEAFF

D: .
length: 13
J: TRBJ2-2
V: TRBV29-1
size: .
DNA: TGCAGCGCCCGGTTAGCAGTCACCGGGGAGCTGTTTTTT
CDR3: CSARLAVTGELFF

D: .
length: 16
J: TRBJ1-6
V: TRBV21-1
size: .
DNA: TGTGCCAGCAGCAAACTTGGACAGTACTATAATTCACCCCTCCACTTT
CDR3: CASSKLGQYYNSPLHF

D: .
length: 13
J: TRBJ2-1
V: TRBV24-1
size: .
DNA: TGTGCCACCAGTGATAGGAGGGGACTGGTGCAGTTCTTC
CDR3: CATSDRRGLVQFF

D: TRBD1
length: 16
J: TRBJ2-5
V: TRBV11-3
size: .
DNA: TGTGCCAGCAGCAAATGGACAGGGACGGGGGAAGAGACCCAGTACTTC
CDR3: CASSKWTGTGEETQYF

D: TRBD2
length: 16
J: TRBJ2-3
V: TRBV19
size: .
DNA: TGTGCCAGTCAGGATCCTAGCGGCCCAGGCGGGGATACGCAGTATTTT
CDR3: CASQDPSGPGGDTQYF

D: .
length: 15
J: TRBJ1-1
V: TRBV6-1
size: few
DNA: TGTGCCAGCAGTGAGGGGACATTCATGAACACTGAAGCTTTCTTT
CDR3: CASSEGTFMNTEAFF

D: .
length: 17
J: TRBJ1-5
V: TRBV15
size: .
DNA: TGTGCCACCAGCAAAGATTGGGGGCAGGCCCTCAATCAGCCCCAGCATTTT
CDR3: CATSKDWGQALNQPQHF

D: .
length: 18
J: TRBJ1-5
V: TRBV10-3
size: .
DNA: TGTGCCATCAGTGAGTCAACCTACAGGGTGGGTAGCAATCAGCCCCAGCATTTT
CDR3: CAISESTYRVGSNQPQHF

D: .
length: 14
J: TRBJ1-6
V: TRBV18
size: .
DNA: TGTGCCAGCTCACACGAAGTGGGCAATTCACCCCTCCACTTT
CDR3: CASSHEVGNSPLHF

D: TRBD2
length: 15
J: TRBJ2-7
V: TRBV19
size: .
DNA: TGTGCCAGTAGTCTGACTAGCGGTATCTCCTACGAGCAGTACTTC
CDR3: CASSLTSGISYEQYF

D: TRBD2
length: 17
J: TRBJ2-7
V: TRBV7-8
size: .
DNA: TGTGCCAGCAGCTTAGTGGGTAGCGGGGCTAGCTCCTACGAGCAGTACTTC
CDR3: CASSLVGSGASSYEQYF

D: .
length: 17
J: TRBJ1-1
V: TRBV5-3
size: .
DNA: TGTGCCAGAAGCCCTACATTAGGGGGGGTCATGAACACTGAAGCTTTCTTT
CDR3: CARSPTLGGVMNTEAFF

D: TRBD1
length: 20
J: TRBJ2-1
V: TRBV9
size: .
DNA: TGTGCCAGCAGCGCTAGGCGGGACAGGGGTCGAGACGGACTCTACAATGAGCAGTTCTTC
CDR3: CASSARRDRGRDGLYNEQFF

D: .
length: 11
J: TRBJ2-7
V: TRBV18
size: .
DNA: TGTGCCAGCTCACCCAGTGGCGAGCAGTACTTC
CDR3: CASSPSGEQYF

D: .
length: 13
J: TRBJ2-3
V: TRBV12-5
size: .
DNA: TGTGCTAGTGGTTTGTTCCCGGCAGATACGCAGTATTTT
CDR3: CASGLFPADTQYF

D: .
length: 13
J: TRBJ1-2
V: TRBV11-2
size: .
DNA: TGTGCCAGCAGCTTCTCCGGGGACTATGGCTACACCTTC
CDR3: CASSFSGDYGYTF

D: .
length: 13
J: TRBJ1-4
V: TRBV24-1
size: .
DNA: TGTGCCACCAGTGACCCCGAGTATGAAAAACTGTTTTTT
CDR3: CATSDPEYEKLFF

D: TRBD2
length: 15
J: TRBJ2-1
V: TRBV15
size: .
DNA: TGTGCCACCAGCAGACAGCGGGAGGGCGGCAATGAGCAGTTCTTC
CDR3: CATSRQREGGNEQFF

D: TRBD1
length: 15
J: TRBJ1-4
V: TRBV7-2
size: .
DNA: TGTGCCAGCAGCCCGACAGGGGTAGAAGGGGAAAAACTGTTTTTT
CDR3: CASSPTGVEGEKLFF

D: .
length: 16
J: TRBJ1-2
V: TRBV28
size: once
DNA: TGTGCCAGCAGTTTATTAACAGGATTCACTAACTATGGCTACACCTTC
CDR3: CASSLLTGFTNYGYTF

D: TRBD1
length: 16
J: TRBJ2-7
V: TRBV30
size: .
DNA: TGTGCCTGGAGCAGGCCCGGGACAGGGAGCTCCTACGAGCAGTACTTC
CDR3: CAWSRPGTGSSYEQYF

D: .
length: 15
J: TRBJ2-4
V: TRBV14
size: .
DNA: TGTGCCAGCAGCCCAACAGGGTGGGCCAAAAACATTCAGTACTTC
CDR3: CASSPTGWAKNIQYF

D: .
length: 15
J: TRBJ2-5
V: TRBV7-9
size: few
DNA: TGTGCCAGCAGCCTAAACTCGCTAGGATGGGAGACCCAGTACTTC
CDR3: CASSLNSLGWETQYF

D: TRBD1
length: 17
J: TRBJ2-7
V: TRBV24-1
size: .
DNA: TGTGCCACCAGTGATATAAAACCCGGGACAGGGTACTACGAGCAGTACTTC
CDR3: CATSDIKPGTGYYEQYF

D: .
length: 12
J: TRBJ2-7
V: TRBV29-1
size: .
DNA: TGCAGCGCCTCCGGGGTGTCCTACGAGCAGTACTTC
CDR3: CSASGVSYEQYF

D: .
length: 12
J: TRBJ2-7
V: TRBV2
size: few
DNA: TGTGCCAGCACTAGCGTCTCCTACGAGCAGTACTTC
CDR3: CASTSVSYEQYF

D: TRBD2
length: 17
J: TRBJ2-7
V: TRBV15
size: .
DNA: TGTGCCACCAGCAGCATTATGACTAGCGGGATATTCTACGAGCAGTACTTC
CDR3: CATSSIMTSGIFYEQYF

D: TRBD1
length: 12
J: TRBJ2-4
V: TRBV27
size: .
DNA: TGTGCCAGTAGGACAGGGCGGAACATTCAGTACTTC
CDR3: CASRTGRNIQYF

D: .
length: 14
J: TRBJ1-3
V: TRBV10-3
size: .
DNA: TGTGCCATCAGTGATGGGAGCTCTGGAAACACCATATATTTT
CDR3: CAISDGSSGNTIYF

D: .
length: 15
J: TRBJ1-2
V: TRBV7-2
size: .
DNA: TGTGCCAGCAGCCCCCCGCGGACAGCCAACTATGGCTACACCTTC
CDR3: CASSPPRTANYGYTF

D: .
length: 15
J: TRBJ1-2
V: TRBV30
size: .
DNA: TGTGCCTGGACCCTGAGGGACACAAATTCCTATGGCTACACCTTC
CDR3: CAWTLRDTNSYGYTF

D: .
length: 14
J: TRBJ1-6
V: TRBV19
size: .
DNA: TGTGCCAGTAGTAGGGGCCGTTATAATTCACCCCTCCACTTT
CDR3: CASSRGRYNSPLHF

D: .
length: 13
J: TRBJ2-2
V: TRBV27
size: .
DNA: TGTGCCAGCAGGACACAGGGTACCGGGGAGCTGTTTTTT
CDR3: CASRTQGTGELFF

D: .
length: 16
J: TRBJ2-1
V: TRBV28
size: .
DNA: TGTGCCAGCAGTTCAACTAAGGCAGTCTCCTACAATGAGCAGTTCTTC
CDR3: CASSSTKAVSYNEQFF

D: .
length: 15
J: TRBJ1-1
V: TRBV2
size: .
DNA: TGTGCCAGCAGTGAGAGGAGGAGTTGGGACACTGAAGCTTTCTTT
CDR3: CASSERRSWDTEAFF

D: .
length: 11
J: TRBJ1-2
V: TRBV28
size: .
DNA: TGTGCCAGCAGTTTACGGGATGGCTACACCTTC
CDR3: CASSLRDGYTF

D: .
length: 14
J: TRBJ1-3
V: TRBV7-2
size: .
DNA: TGTGCCAGCAGCTTAGCAGGGGTGGCGAACACCATATATTTT
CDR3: CASSLAGVANTIYF

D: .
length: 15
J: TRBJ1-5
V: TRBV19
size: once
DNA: TGTGCCAGTACAGGGCAGGGAACAAACAATCAGCCCCAGCATTTT
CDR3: CASTGQGTNNQPQHF

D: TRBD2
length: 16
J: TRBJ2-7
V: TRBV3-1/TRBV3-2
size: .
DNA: TGTGCCAGCAGCCAACCTGGGACTAGCAGGTCCTACGAGCAGTACTTC
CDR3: CASSQPGTSRSYEQYF

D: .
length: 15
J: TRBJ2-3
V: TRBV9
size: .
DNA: TGTGCCAGCAGCGCCTCAGGGGCAGGGCAAGATACGCAGTATTTT
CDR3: CASSASGAGQDTQYF

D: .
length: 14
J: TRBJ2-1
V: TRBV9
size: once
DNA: TGTGCCAGCGCCGAGGAGTGGGAGACGGATGAGCAGTTCTTC
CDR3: CASAEEWETDEQFF

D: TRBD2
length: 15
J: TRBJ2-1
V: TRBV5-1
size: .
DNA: TGCGCCAGCAGCCCCCAGCGGGAGACCTACAATGAGCAGTTCTTC
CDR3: CASSPQRETYNEQFF

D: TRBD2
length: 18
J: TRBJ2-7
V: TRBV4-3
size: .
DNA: TGCGCCAGCAGCCAAGGGCGACTAGCGGCCCCCCGGGATTACGAGCAGTACTTC
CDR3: CASSQGRLAAPRDYEQYF

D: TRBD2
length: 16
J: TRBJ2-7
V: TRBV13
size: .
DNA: TGTGCCAGCAGCTCCCCAGGGCGAGCGGGAGTGAACGAGCAGTACTTC
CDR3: CASSSPGRAGVNEQYF

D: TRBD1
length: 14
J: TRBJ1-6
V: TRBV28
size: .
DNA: TGTGCCAGCAGTTCCGGGACAGGGAATTCACCCCTCCACTTT
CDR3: CASSSGTGNSPLHF

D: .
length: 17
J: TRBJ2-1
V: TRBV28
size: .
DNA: TGTGCCAGCAGGCCAAGGGGGGGGGCCCCTATCGGGAATGAGCAGTTCTTC
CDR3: CASRPRGGAPIGNEQFF

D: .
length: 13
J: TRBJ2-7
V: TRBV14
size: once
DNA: TGTGCCAGCAGCCAACAGGAATCCTACGAGCAGTACTTC
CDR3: CASSQQESYEQYF

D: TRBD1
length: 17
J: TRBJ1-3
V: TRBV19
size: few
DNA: TGTGCCAGTAACCGGGACAGACTCTCGAGCTCTGGAAACACCATATATTTT
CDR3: CASNRDRLSSSGNTIYF

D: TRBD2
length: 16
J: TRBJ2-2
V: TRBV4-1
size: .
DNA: TGCGCCAGCAGCCAAGGGACTAGATCTGACCCCGGGGAGCTGTTTTTT
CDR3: CASSQGTRSDPGELFF

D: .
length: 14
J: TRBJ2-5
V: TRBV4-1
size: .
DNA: TGCGCCAGCAGCCAAGATACAGGGTGGGAGACCCAGTACTTC
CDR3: CASSQDTGWETQYF

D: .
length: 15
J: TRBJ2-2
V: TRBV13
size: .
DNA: TGTGCCAGCAGCTTATACCTAGCGATCGCCGGGGAGCTGTTTTTT
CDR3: CASSLYLAIAGELFF

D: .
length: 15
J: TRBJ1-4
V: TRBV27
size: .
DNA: TGTGCCAGCAGCCTAGTGTGGGAGACGAATGAAAAACTGTTTTTT
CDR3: CASSLVWETNEKLFF

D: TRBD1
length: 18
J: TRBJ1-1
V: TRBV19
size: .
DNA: TGTGCCAGTAGTAACCCGGGACAGGGGGCGAGGTACAAAACTGAAGCTTTCTTT
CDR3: CASSNPGQGARYKTEAFF

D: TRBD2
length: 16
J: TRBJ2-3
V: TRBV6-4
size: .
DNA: TGTGCCAGCAGTAACCTAGCGGGAGTGGGGACAGATACGCAGTATTTT
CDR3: CASSNLAGVGTDTQYF